This entry lists 25 T cell receptor beta chains sequenced from one sample in a study of CD8+ T cells in alopecia areata. cDNA reverse transcribed from extracted RNA served as the sequencing template. TCRdb's table, derived via immunoSEQ multiplex PCR, lists solely in-frame clones and lacks some. The data hold some 110,000 clones, with less than 70% observed a single time. The sequenced sample consisted of CD4+ T cells sorted from blood. The source is a human donor in good health.

The chain uses TRBV27 and TRBJ2-3; 12 positions agree with TRBD2. The V gene end was trimmed by 0 bases and the J gene end by 0 bases; junction bases not matched to a gene: 7. This CDR3 contains 19 residues. The germline V gene encodes CDR1 MNHEY and CDR2 SMNVEV (reference sequence). The CDR3 DNA is TGTGCCAGCAGTTTATCTTCCCTAGCGGGGGGGCCCAGCACAGATACGCAGTATTTT. Amino acid sequence: CASSLSSLAGGPSTDTQYF.

The V and J genes are TRBV18 and TRBJ2-5, with D possibly being TRBD1 (6 bases). CDR1 is KGHSH, CDR2 LQKENI, per germline. This CDR3 spans 14 amino acids. Trimming stripped 5 bases from V and 5 bases from J, with 15 bases between. The CDR3 sequence: CASSSVDSWETQYF. The CDR3 DNA sequence: TGTGCCAGCTCATCCGTGGACAGTTGGGAGACCCAGTACTTC. Combining the CDR3 with reference TRBV18 and TRBJ2-5 gives the whole variable domain NAGVMQNPRHLVRRRGQEARLRCSPMKGHSHVYWYRQLPEEGLKFMVYLQKENIIDESGMPKERFSAEFPKEGPSILRIQQVVRGDSAAYFCASSSVDSWETQYFGPGTRLLVL.

V usage is TRBV29-1 and J usage is TRBJ2-1; D gene unclear. Per germline, CDR1 SQVTM and CDR2 ANQGSEA. The CDR3 runs 12 residues. V was clipped by 4 bases and J by 8 bases, with 12 bases between them. The CDR3 protein is CSVGVVSYEQFF. Here the CDR3 DNA reads TGCAGCGTTGGGGTGGTCTCCTATGAGCAGTTCTTC.

This sequence joins TRBV6-5 and TRBJ1-5; 7 positions match TRBD1. There are 14 residues in the CDR3. CDR1 is MNHEY, CDR2 SVGAGI, per germline. V lost 6 bases and J lost 4; bases outside the gene matches: 6. The CDR3 protein is CASSLRDSNQPQHF. The CDR3 nucleotides are TGTGCCAGCAGCCTCCGGGACAGTAATCAGCCCCAGCATTTT.

This clone has only a few counts. The chain joins TRBV29-1 to TRBJ1-1, with D perhaps TRBD1 (6 bases). V lost 2 bases to trimming and J lost 5 bases, with 18 bases between them. The CDR3 has 15 residues. Germline V gene lookup returns CDR1 SQVTM and CDR2 ANQGSEA. The CDR3 here is CSVESRVQGRTEAFF. CDR3 nucleotides: TGCAGCGTTGAATCTCGGGTTCAGGGGAGAACTGAAGCTTTCTTT.

The rearrangement joins TRBV6-5 to TRBJ2-1, with 8 positions matching TRBD2. Germline CDR1 MNHEY, CDR2 SVGAGI. CDR3 length equals 12 residues. V trimming: 2 bases; J trimming: 12 bases; junction bases outside the gene matches: 3. Here the CDR3 DNA reads TGTGCCAGCAGTTACGCGGGGGGCCGGCAGTTCTTC. Translation: CASSYAGGRQFF.

The chain joins TRBV29-1 to TRBJ1-2, with D unclear. CDR3 size: 12 residues. Trimming took off 7 bases at V and 6 bases at J, with 15 bases between the two ends. CDR1 is SQVTM, CDR2 ANQGSEA, per germline. CDR3 amino acids: CSGVEGVNGYTF. In DNA form, the CDR3 reads TGCAGCGGAGTGGAGGGAGTCAATGGCTACACCTTC.

The V and J genes are TRBV27 and TRBJ2-7; no firm D call. Germline values: CDR1 MNHEY, CDR2 SMNVEV (reference sequence). The CDR3 has 10 amino acids. V dropped 8 bases and J dropped 5 bases, with 7 bases sitting between them. DNA for the CDR3: TGTGCCAGCTCCACGGACGAGCAGTACTTC. Its translation: CASSTDEQYF.

The V gene is TRBV6-6, the J gene TRBJ1-2; D is perhaps TRBD1 (5 bases). V was cut by 7 bases and J by 2 bases, with 11 bases left in between. The CDR3 loop spans 13 amino acids. Germline V CDR1 and CDR2: MNHNY, SVGAGI (reference sequence). CDR3 sequence: CASTPRGNYGYTF. CDR3 bases: TGTGCCAGCACCCCCCGGGGGAACTATGGCTACACCTTC.

The chain combines TRBV7-2 with TRBJ2-1; D is undetermined. CDR3 length: 13 residues. Germline loops: CDR1 SGHTA, CDR2 FQGNSA. Deletions cut 4 bases from V and 8 bases from J, with 12 bases between. The DNA of the CDR3 is TGTGCCAGCAGCTCGGACGGACGGTATGAGCAGTTCTTC. Protein: CASSSDGRYEQFF.

The genes are TRBV30 and TRBJ2-1, with TRBD2 identical over 13 bases. The V gene end was trimmed by 7 bases and the J gene end by 10 bases; junction bases not matched to a gene: 7. This CDR3 comprises 13 residues. Germline CDR1 GTSNPN, CDR2 SVGIG (reference sequence). The CDR3 sequence: CASSPGLAGEQFF. The CDR3 coding sequence is TGTGCCTCCTCCCCGGGACTAGCGGGGGAGCAGTTCTTC.

This clone was seen only a few times. The chain links TRBV5-1 to TRBJ1-2; weak D call: TRBD1 (6 bases). Germline V gene data show CDR1 as SGHRS and CDR2 as YFSETQ. This CDR3 comprises 14 residues. The germline V and J ends were trimmed by 4 bases and 4 bases, with 14 bases remaining between them. CDR3 residues: CASSVRTDSYGYTF. CDR3 in DNA: TGCGCCAGCAGCGTAAGGACAGACTCCTATGGCTACACCTTC.

The chain joins TRBV5-6 to TRBJ2-3; D is undetermined. The CDR3 is 14 amino acids. The V and J ends lost 0 bases and 4 bases respectively, with 9 bases between them. The germline V gene encodes CDR1 SGHDT and CDR2 YYEEEE. CDR3 protein: CASSLVFVPDTQYF. CDR3 nucleotides: TGTGCCAGCAGCTTGGTATTCGTCCCAGATACGCAGTATTTT.

V is TRBV2 and J is TRBJ1-2; D gene ambiguous. Trimming shortened V by 6 bases and J by 5 bases, and 7 bases separated the two germline ends. The CDR3 has 11 amino acids. CDR1 is SNHLY, CDR2 FYNNEI, per germline. In DNA, the CDR3 is TGTGCCAGCAGGGGAGGGTATGGCTACACCTTC. As protein: CASRGGYGYTF.

The J gene is TRBJ2-4, the V gene TRBV4-2; no firm D call. The V end was cut by 1 base, the J end by 9 bases, with 13 bases between. Germline V gene lookup returns CDR1 LGHNA and CDR2 YNFKEQ. The CDR3 runs 14 residues. DNA for the CDR3: TGTGCCAGCAGCCAAGGTGTTCCCCGAGGCATTCAGTACTTC. It yields the protein CASSQGVPRGIQYF.

The genes are TRBV2 and TRBJ2-5; TRBD2 agrees at 7 bases. The CDR3 contains 13 residues. Germline loops: CDR1 SNHLY, CDR2 FYNNEI. The V segment lost 8 bases and the J segment 5 bases; nucleotides outside the gene matches: 8. CDR3 nucleotides: TGTGCCAGCGGGCCGACTAGCATCGAGACCCAGTACTTC. Its translation is CASGPTSIETQYF.

The gene calls are TRBV5-1 and TRBJ2-2, with D perhaps being TRBD1 or TRBD2 (5 bases each). In germline, CDR1 is SGHRS, CDR2 YFSETQ. Trimming shortened V by 3 bases and J by 7 bases, and 19 bases separated the two germline ends. CDR3 length equals 16 residues. This CDR3 reads CASSSSTGTRDGELFF. The CDR3 DNA is TGCGCCAGCAGCTCGTCTACCGGGACGAGGGACGGGGAGCTGTTTTTT.

The chain carries TRBV29-1 and TRBJ2-6; D is possibly TRBD2 (6 bases). The CDR3 covers 14 residues. Germline V CDR1 and CDR2: SQVTM, ANQGSEA. Trimming pared 6 bases from V and 0 bases from J, leaving 9 bases between. CDR3 amino acids: CSVLTSSGANVLTF. CDR3 in DNA: TGCAGCGTCCTGACTAGCTCTGGGGCCAACGTCCTGACTTTC.

This chain uses TRBV6-6 with TRBJ1-1, with D perhaps matching TRBD1 (6 bases). Germline CDR1 is MNHNY and CDR2 is SVGAGI (reference sequence). Deletions cut 6 bases from V and 4 bases from J, with 21 bases between. The CDR3 covers 16 residues. In nucleotides, the CDR3 is TGTGCCAGCAGCAGACCTGGGGGCGCGTTGGGCACTGAAGCTTTCTTT. Residues: CASSRPGGALGTEAFF.

This clone showed up just a few times. V is TRBV21-1 and J is TRBJ2-1. TRBV21-1 is marked as a pseudogene. This CDR3 has 12 amino acids. The CDR3 sequence is CASSRPYNEQFF. The CDR3 DNA follows: TGTGCCAGCAGCAGACCATACAATGAGCAGTTCTTC.

The table lists this clone with a few counts. CDR3 DNA sequence: TGTGCCAGCAGTACCCCGGGGGGGGCGCGTTCACCCCTCCACTTT. Translation: CASSTPGGARSPLHF. The chain couples TRBV27 to TRBJ1-6; D possibly corresponds to TRBD1 (6 bases). This CDR3 contains 15 residues. V lost 5 bases, J lost 9 bases, and 17 bases lay in between. Germline-derived CDR1 and CDR2 are MNHEY and SMNVEV (reference sequence).

V gene TRBV29-1 combines with J gene TRBJ2-1; 8 bases agree with TRBD2. The CDR3 has 13 amino acids. The V gene's germline CDR1 is SQVTM and CDR2 ANQGSEA. After removal of 5 bases from V and 7 bases from J, the junction contained 7 bases not matched to a gene. The CDR3 protein is CSVRAGGLNEQFF. CDR3 coding DNA: TGCAGCGTTCGGGCGGGAGGTCTAAATGAGCAGTTCTTC.

The V call is TRBV14, the J call TRBJ1-1; no firm D call. The germline CDR1 and CDR2 sequences are SGHDN and FVKESK. This CDR3 has 14 amino acids. V was cut by 3 bases and J by 0 bases, with 8 bases left in between. The CDR3 loop reads CASSHGYLNTEAFF. The CDR3, as DNA: TGTGCCAGCAGCCACGGGTACCTGAACACTGAAGCTTTCTTT.

The chain carries TRBV6-1 and TRBJ1-2; D is unclear. Germline CDR1 and CDR2: MNHNS and SASEGT. CDR3 length equals 16 residues. Between the trimmed V and J ends, which lost 0 bases and 2 bases, there was a span of 13 bases. The CDR3 nucleotides are TGTGCCAGCAGTGAAGCGGCAGCGCTAGGGAACTATGGCTACACCTTC. Amino acid sequence: CASSEAAALGNYGYTF.

This sequence joins TRBV29-1 and TRBJ1-5, with 7 bases identical to TRBD1. CDR3 size: 13 residues. Trimming removed 5 bases from V and 4 bases from J; junction bases left unmatched: 5. The V gene's germline CDR1 is SQVTM and CDR2 ANQGSEA. In nucleotides, the CDR3 is TGCAGCGTTCGGCAGGGGGAAAATCAGCCCCAGCATTTT. This encodes CSVRQGENQPQHF.